The sequence of this TCR beta chain was determined in a study of metastatic and nonmetastatic thyroid tumors. V lost 0 bases, J lost 7 bases, and 13 bases lay in between. The CDR3 runs 14 residues. Germline V gene data show CDR1 as SGHDT and CDR2 as YYEEEE. For this clone: Its antigen is as yet unknown.

TCRdb re-clonotyped the PCR reads via MiXCR. The profile shows 35,000 to 40,000 clones, roughly a quarter of them singletons. Study observations and caveats: Within blood and tumor, benign nodules reportedly had significantly lower TCR beta diversity than malignant thyroid tumors did.

All patients were untreated before thyroid surgery. The receptor was isolated from a female donor with papillary thyroid cancer or a benign thyroid nodule (not recorded which). Some clones in this sample may be carry-over from other donors' samples. Sequenced material: blood. The chain has TRBV5-6 and TRBJ1-2; D ambiguous. Written as DNA, the CDR3 is TGTGCCAGCAGCTTGGCCAGACGGACTCCTGGCTACACCTTC. Translated: CASSLARRTPGYTF.